These T cell receptor beta chains were read from a single sample in a study of response to subunit inactivated influenza vaccine. TCRdb reanalysed the RT-PCR reads using MiXCR and keeps one entry per CDR3 protein. The sample carries 500,000 to 700,000 distinct CDR3 sequences, approximately 22% recorded once. This sample also belongs to another study, concerning T cells expressing NK-cell markers.

The starting material was CD4+ T cells sorted from PBMCs, obtained 11 to 12 days after vaccination. The receptors derive from a man aged 50-59 years who received an inactivated influenza vaccine. The CDR3 runs from the conserved cysteine through the conserved F or W. Each record gives: V gene, clone size, J gene, D gene, CDR3 protein, CDR3 DNA. D genes are given only for firm matches. Clone size appears in some rows only: once, few, many, or a class for an expanded clone.

V gene: TRBV3-1; clone size: .; J gene: TRBJ2-1; D gene: TRBD2; CDR3 protein: CASSFLPGLAGEYEQFF; CDR3 DNA: TGTGCCAGCAGTTTTCTGCCGGGACTAGCGGGAGAATATGAGCAGTTCTTC
V gene: TRBV7-2; clone size: .; J gene: TRBJ2-3; D gene: .; CDR3 protein: CASSTYTDTQYF; CDR3 DNA: TGTGCCAGCAGCACCTATACAGATACGCAGTATTTT
V gene: TRBV7-2; clone size: few; J gene: TRBJ2-1; D gene: .; CDR3 protein: CASSLNSHEQFF; CDR3 DNA: TGTGCCAGCAGCTTAAACAGCCATGAGCAGTTCTTC
V gene: TRBV7-2; clone size: few; J gene: TRBJ2-5; D gene: TRBD1; CDR3 protein: CASSLVTGGDETQYF; CDR3 DNA: TGTGCCAGCAGCTTAGTTACAGGGGGCGATGAGACCCAGTACTTC
V gene: TRBV4-3; clone size: few; J gene: TRBJ2-3; D gene: TRBD2; CDR3 protein: CASSQVPGLAGVSSDTQYF; CDR3 DNA: TGCGCCAGCAGCCAAGTTCCCGGACTAGCGGGAGTGTCGTCAGATACGCAGTATTTT
V gene: TRBV3-1; clone size: few; J gene: TRBJ1-6; D gene: .; CDR3 protein: CASSGDSPLHF; CDR3 DNA: TGTGCCAGCAGCGGAGATTCACCCCTCCACTTT
V gene: TRBV2; clone size: many; J gene: TRBJ2-7; D gene: .; CDR3 protein: CASSYGGNYEQYF; CDR3 DNA: TGTGCCAGCAGCTACGGAGGAAACTACGAGCAGTACTTC
V gene: TRBV4-2; clone size: many; J gene: TRBJ2-1; D gene: TRBD2; CDR3 protein: CASSQGAGGRNEQFF; CDR3 DNA: TGTGCCAGCAGCCAAGGTGCGGGAGGTCGAAATGAGCAGTTCTTC
V gene: TRBV24-1; clone size: .; J gene: TRBJ2-5; D gene: .; CDR3 protein: CATSGLTGTQYF; CDR3 DNA: TGTGCCACCAGTGGCCTAACTGGGACCCAGTACTTC
V gene: TRBV20-1; clone size: .; J gene: TRBJ2-3; D gene: .; CDR3 protein: CSARDWAGSTDTQYF; CDR3 DNA: TGCAGTGCTAGAGATTGGGCGGGGAGCACAGATACGCAGTATTTT
V gene: TRBV11-2; clone size: .; J gene: TRBJ2-5; D gene: TRBD2; CDR3 protein: CASSRKGLAGVTSQETQYF; CDR3 DNA: TGTGCCAGCAGCAGAAAGGGACTAGCGGGAGTCACCAGCCAAGAGACCCAGTACTTC
V gene: TRBV28; clone size: few; J gene: TRBJ2-1; D gene: .; CDR3 protein: CASSSQLPRHMGYNEQFF; CDR3 DNA: TGTGCCAGCAGTTCCCAACTCCCGCGACATATGGGGTACAATGAGCAGTTCTTC
V gene: TRBV5-1; clone size: many; J gene: TRBJ2-2; D gene: TRBD1; CDR3 protein: CASRQGNTGELFF; CDR3 DNA: TGTGCCAGCCGACAGGGAAACACCGGGGAGCTGTTTTTT
V gene: TRBV15; clone size: .; J gene: TRBJ2-7; D gene: TRBD1; CDR3 protein: CATSRDRGRGEQYF; CDR3 DNA: TGTGCCACCAGCCGTGACAGGGGGCGCGGCGAGCAGTACTTC
V gene: TRBV5-1; clone size: few; J gene: TRBJ1-1; D gene: .; CDR3 protein: CASSLLDTKNTEAFF; CDR3 DNA: TGCGCCAGCAGCTTGTTGGACACGAAGAACACTGAAGCTTTCTTT
V gene: TRBV20-1; clone size: .; J gene: TRBJ1-2; D gene: TRBD1; CDR3 protein: CSAQPTGQGYGYTF; CDR3 DNA: TGCAGTGCCCAACCGACGGGACAGGGTTATGGCTACACCTTC
V gene: TRBV20-1; clone size: .; J gene: TRBJ1-5; D gene: TRBD1; CDR3 protein: CSASLSGQGNQPQHF; CDR3 DNA: TGCAGTGCTAGCCTTTCGGGACAGGGCAATCAGCCCCAGCATTTT
V gene: TRBV4-2; clone size: few; J gene: TRBJ2-7; D gene: TRBD2; CDR3 protein: CASSQELAGPYEQYF; CDR3 DNA: TGTGCCAGCAGCCAAGAACTAGCGGGCCCCTACGAGCAGTACTTC
V gene: TRBV7-9; clone size: many; J gene: TRBJ2-3; D gene: TRBD2; CDR3 protein: CASSVTHPGGADTQYF; CDR3 DNA: TGTGCCAGCAGCGTCACTCACCCCGGGGGGGCAGATACGCAGTATTTT
V gene: TRBV27; clone size: few; J gene: TRBJ2-3; D gene: TRBD2; CDR3 protein: CASSLSYWTSGGLKKYTDTQYF; CDR3 DNA: TGTGCCAGCAGTTTATCATACTGGACTAGCGGGGGACTCAAAAAATACACAGATACGCAGTATTTT
V gene: TRBV6-5; clone size: few; J gene: TRBJ2-2; D gene: .; CDR3 protein: CASSSSGTVGTGELFF; CDR3 DNA: TGTGCCAGCAGTTCCTCCGGGACCGTGGGCACCGGGGAGCTGTTTTTT
V gene: TRBV6-7; clone size: .; J gene: TRBJ2-1; D gene: TRBD2; CDR3 protein: CASINSVGTSLHEQFF; CDR3 DNA: TGTGCCAGCATCAATTCGGTCGGGACTAGCCTCCATGAGCAGTTCTTC
V gene: TRBV7-2; clone size: many; J gene: TRBJ2-7; D gene: .; CDR3 protein: CASSTLGYEQYF; CDR3 DNA: TGTGCCAGCAGCACCCTAGGCTACGAGCAGTACTTC
V gene: TRBV5-1; clone size: .; J gene: TRBJ2-7; D gene: TRBD1; CDR3 protein: CASSEGPTGFSYEQYF; CDR3 DNA: TGCGCCAGCAGTGAGGGGCCGACAGGGTTCTCCTACGAGCAGTACTTC